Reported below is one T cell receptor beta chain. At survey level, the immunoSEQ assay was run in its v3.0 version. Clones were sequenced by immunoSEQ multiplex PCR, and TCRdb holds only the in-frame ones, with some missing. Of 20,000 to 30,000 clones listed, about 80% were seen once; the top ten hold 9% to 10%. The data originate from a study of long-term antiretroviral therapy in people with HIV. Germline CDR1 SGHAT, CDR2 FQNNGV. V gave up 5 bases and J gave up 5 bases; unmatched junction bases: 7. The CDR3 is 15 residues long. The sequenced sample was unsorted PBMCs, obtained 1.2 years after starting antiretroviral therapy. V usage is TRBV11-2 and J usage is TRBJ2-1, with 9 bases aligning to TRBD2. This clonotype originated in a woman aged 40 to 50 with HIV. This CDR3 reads CASSPWTSDNNEQFF. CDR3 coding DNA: TGTGCCAGCAGCCCCTGGACTAGCGATAACAATGAGCAGTTCTTC.